The rows below give T cell receptor beta chains drawn from one sample of a study of blood T cell repertoires in COVID-19. This table comes from immunoSEQ multiplex PCR, and its TCRdb copy is limited to in-frame clones, with some not included. The sample yields 40,000 to 60,000 clones, about 88% seen once. The material sequenced was peripheral blood. These TCRs come from a man aged 50 or older with active COVID-19. The CDR3 runs from the conserved cysteine through the conserved F or W.

v_call cdr3_aa
TRBV6-5 CASTMTNTGELFF
TRBV10-3 CAITQGVNTEAFF
TRBV7-2 CASSWTGGSYEQYF
TRBV5-6 CASSLLSNTGELFF
TRBV6-5 CASSGTGTDEQFF
TRBV5-6 CASSLQADFNYGYTF
TRBV19 CASSIWQGYNEQFF
TRBV10-1 CASSSSGTRPGYTF
TRBV4-1 CASSHRGGGIGEKLFF
TRBV6-5 CAIGQVSYNSPLHF
TRBV15 CATSTLAGEDTQYF
TRBV12-3/TRBV12-4 CASSATGRETQYF
TRBV3-1/TRBV3-2 CASSQSRGARELFF
TRBV15 CATSREMGRGAFF
TRBV27 CASSLSRVAGEQYF
TRBV28 CASSRDGYTF
TRBV10-1 CASSSGQGPYNSPLHF
TRBV6-4 CASSDVGGGHNEQFF
TRBV6-4 CASSESDSNQPQHF
TRBV9 CASSGRDRGRAGELFF
TRBV19 CASSAQGDGYTF
TRBV4-2 CASSQGGTSYEQYF
TRBV29-1 CSVARQGALSYTEAFF
TRBV5-1 CASSLARATDTQYF
TRBV3-1/TRBV3-2 CASSQASSGGALETQYF
TRBV28 CASTVDRGSSFLPQHF
TRBV5-4 CASSRSGTTETQYF
TRBV6-1 CASSEQTDTGELFF
TRBV5-8 CASSFWATSTDTQYF
TRBV7-8 CASSLEWTANQPQHF
TRBV6-6 CASSLTPQGSYQPQHF
TRBV29-1 CSVEKRNEQFF
TRBV19 CASSIPRVAPQPQHF
TRBV11-1 CASSPVPGNTIYF
TRBV5-1 CASSLAPPREAGTQYF
TRBV10-1 CASSATGDGFQQYF
TRBV9 CASSSGQGSGNTIYF
TRBV5-4 CASRTLTPDTDTQYF
TRBV3-1/TRBV3-2 CASSQEVYQVGHEQYF
TRBV3-1/TRBV3-2 CASSQGDSPLHF
TRBV11-3 CASSVQGSYEQYF
TRBV6-5 CASRRGSSSYEQYF
TRBV20-1 CSASIVGLAGAGGTDTQYF
TRBV4-3 CASSQDRTAGYTF
TRBV7-9 CASSYPGSSNYEQYF
TRBV10-3 CATGTGTNSPLHF
TRBV7-8 CASSLADRGSDGYTF
TRBV6-1 CASREVGGGASDTQYF